This T cell receptor beta chain comes out of a study of shared clonotypes between healthy human individuals. TCRdb's table, derived via immunoSEQ multiplex PCR, lists solely in-frame clones and lacks some. The sample yields some 650,000 clones, 95% to 98% seen once. This clone was seen just once. The CDR3 has 17 residues. In germline, CDR1 is LNHNV, CDR2 YYDKDF (reference sequence). V was shortened by 3 bases and J by 1 base, with 17 bases between the two germline ends. This sequence originates from a woman aged 30 to 39 in good health. V is TRBV15 and J is TRBJ2-3; D is unclear. Source material: naive CD4+ T cells sorted from blood. The subset is: CD45RA+ positively selected. The CDR3 sequence is CATSSATLRQGTDTQYF. As DNA, the CDR3 is TGTGCCACCAGCAGCGCTACTCTACGGCAAGGCACAGATACGCAGTATTTT.